The source of this T cell receptor beta chain is a study of cytomegalovirus exposure and HLA in healthy donors. Germline CDR1 reads ENHRY; CDR2 reads SYGVKD. The V end lost 2 bases, the J end lost 2 bases, and 6 bases lay between the germline ends. CDR3 length: 13 amino acids. Amplification used 60 Vbeta primers and 13 Jbeta primers. This table comes from immunoSEQ multiplex PCR, and its TCRdb copy is limited to in-frame clones, with some not included. The sample lists 100,000 to 150,000 clones, around three quarters occurring once. The V gene is TRBV10-3, the J gene TRBJ1-2, with D hard to call. The sample was PBMCs. The sequence derives from a female donor in good health and CMV-seronegative. This chain's CDR3 is CAISETGNYGYTF. The CDR3 bases are TGTGCCATCAGTGAGACGGGGAACTATGGCTACACCTTC.